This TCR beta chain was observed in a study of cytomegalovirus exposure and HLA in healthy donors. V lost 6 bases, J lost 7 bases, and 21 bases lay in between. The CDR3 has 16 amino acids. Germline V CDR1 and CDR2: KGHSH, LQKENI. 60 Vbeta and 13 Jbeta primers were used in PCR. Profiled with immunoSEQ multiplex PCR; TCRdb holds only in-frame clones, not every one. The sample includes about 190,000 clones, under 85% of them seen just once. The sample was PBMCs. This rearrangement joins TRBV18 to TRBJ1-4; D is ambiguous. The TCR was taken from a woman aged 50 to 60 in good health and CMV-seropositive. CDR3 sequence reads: CASSRAQALQSEKLFF. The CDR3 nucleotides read TGTGCCAGCTCTCGTGCCCAGGCCCTACAGTCTGAAAAACTGTTTTTT.